Many counts were recorded for the clone carrying this T cell receptor (beta chain). What it binds is not known. This specimen comes from a study of lung T cells in sarcoidosis with Löfgren's syndrome. Study-wide results and caveats: Multiple Löfgren's syndrome patients reportedly shared TRAV12-1 and TRBV2 CDR3 motifs. Versus controls, Löfgren's syndrome patients reportedly showed TRAV12-1 and TRBV2 as most expanded.

TCRdb reanalysed the reads using MiXCR and keeps one entry per CDR3 protein. The repertoire has about 8,500 distinct CDR3 sequences, roughly 20% of them found once; the top ten carry 20% to 25%. This CDR3 spans 13 amino acids. Germline V CDR1 and CDR2: ENHRY, SYGVKD. V dropped 3 bases and J dropped 2 bases, with 7 bases sitting between them. The receptor was isolated from a human donor with sarcoidosis (Löfgren's syndrome or another form), or a control subject (not recorded which). The sample comprised CD4+ T cells from bronchoalveolar lavage fluid. The chain combines TRBV10-3 with TRBJ2-5; D is uncertain. This CDR3 is CAISETIQETQYF. In DNA, the CDR3 is TGTGCCATCAGTGAAACGATACAAGAGACCCAGTACTTC.